These 15 T cell receptor beta chains were sequenced from one sample in a study of blood T cells in healthy people across ages. Sample-barcoded 5' priming and a J-beta primer mix drove a second PCR of 7 to 11 cycles. TCRdb passed the 5' RACE reads through MiXCR, listing each CDR3 protein once. This table has some 860,000 distinct CDR3 sequences, just over 55% appearing once. The specimen was blood. These receptors all stem from a middle-aged man in good health.

Details on this clonotype: An end of the junction differs from the germline gene, which may be a read error. The V and J genes are TRBV6-1 and TRBJ1-2; D unclear. The V gene's germline CDR1 is MNHNS and CDR2 SASEGT. This CDR3 comprises 12 residues. CDR3 residues: CASREGNYGYTF. Here the CDR3 DNA reads TGTGCCAGCAGGGAAGGAAACTATGGCTACACCTTC.

The rearrangement joins TRBV9 to TRBJ1-1; the D gene is possibly TRBD1 (6 bases). Germline V gene sequence: CDR1 SGDLS, CDR2 YYNGEE. With 0 bases removed from V and 9 bases from J, the gap between germline ends came to 12 bases. The CDR3 totals 13 residues. CDR3 nucleotides: TGTGCCAGCAGCGTAGTAGGGCAGGGGAAAGCTTTCTTT. It codes for CASSVVGQGKAFF.

The chain is built from TRBV7-2 and TRBJ1-2, with D unclear. Germline V lookup: CDR1 SGHTA, CDR2 FQGNSA. The CDR3 covers 15 residues. Trimming shortened V by 1 base and J by 0 bases, and 9 bases separated the two germline ends. The CDR3 is CASSLGIGTNYGYTF. CDR3 nucleotides: TGTGCCAGCAGCTTAGGCATAGGTACTAACTATGGCTACACCTTC.

V usage is TRBV10-3 and J usage is TRBJ2-3, with D perhaps given as TRBD1 or TRBD2 (6 bases each). The CDR3 totals 14 residues. V was shortened by 9 bases and J by 5 bases, with 18 bases between the two germline ends. Looked up from germline, CDR1 is ENHRY and CDR2 is SYGVKD. CDR3 residues: CAISGVGGEDTQYF. The DNA of the CDR3 is TGTGCCATTTCAGGGGTGGGAGGTGAAGATACGCAGTATTTT.

This clonotype was seen a few times. The chain combines TRBV4-3 with TRBJ2-5, with 8 bases identical to TRBD2. The J call may be in error: the DNA end matches TRBJ2-7 better. The germline CDR1 and CDR2 sequences are LGHNA and YSLEER. The CDR3 is made up of 16 amino acids. The CDR3 DNA sequence: TGCGCCAGCAGCCAAGATGCAACTAGCGGAGCCTACGAGCAGTACTTC. This translates into CASSQDATSGAYEQYF.

The V and J genes are TRBV29-1 and TRBJ2-4; perhaps TRBD2 as D (5 bases). The end of the DNA fits TRBJ2-7 better, so the J call may be wrong. Per germline, CDR1 SQVTM and CDR2 ANQGSEA. The CDR3 is made up of 14 amino acids. This CDR3 reads CSVRRTPTTYEQYF. The CDR3 DNA reads TGCAGCGTGAGGAGGACCCCTACCACCTACGAGCAGTACTTC.

The chain has TRBV4-2 and TRBJ2-7; D is possibly TRBD1 (5 bases). Germline V gene data show CDR1 as LGHNA and CDR2 as YNFKEQ. The germline V and J ends were trimmed by 4 bases and 5 bases, with 18 bases remaining between them. CDR3 length equals 15 residues. The CDR3 here is CASSPERGLKNEQYF. The DNA of the CDR3 is TGTGCCAGCAGCCCCGAAAGGGGCCTTAAAAACGAGCAGTACTTC.

The genes are TRBV27 and TRBJ2-1; 10 nucleotides agree with TRBD2. Germline V CDR1 and CDR2: MNHEY, SMNVEV (reference sequence). The CDR3 extends over 19 amino acids. Trimming cost V 5 bases and J 7 bases; bases outside gene matches: 20. This CDR3 reads CASSRKAKILAGVYNEQFF. CDR3 nucleotide sequence: TGTGCCAGCAGTCGAAAGGCGAAGATTCTAGCGGGGGTTTATAATGAGCAGTTCTTC.

About this clonotype: A clone one base away is much larger, so this may be a read error. J is TRBJ2-7 and V is TRBV9; TRBD1 agrees at 8 bases. CDR3 length: 14 residues. Unmatched junction bases numbered 2, after V lost 0 bases and J lost 3 bases. Germline V gene sequence: CDR1 SGDLS, CDR2 YYNGEE. The CDR3 DNA reads TGTGCCAGCAGCGTAGGACAGGGGAACTACGAGCAGTACTTC. It codes for CASSVGQGNYEQYF.

The chain links TRBV27 to TRBJ2-4; unclear D gene. The DNA end is a closer match to TRBJ2-7, so the J assignment may be wrong. The V gene's germline CDR1 is MNHEY and CDR2 SMNVEV (reference sequence). The CDR3 is 13 amino acids. CDR3 residues: CASSPSQGYEQYF. The CDR3 nucleotides are TGTGCCAGCTCACCGTCTCAAGGCTACGAGCAGTACTTC.

This clonotype has a handful of counts. This chain connects TRBV7-9 to TRBJ1-2; no definite D call. Germline CDR1 and CDR2: SEHNR and FQNEAQ (reference sequence). The V and J ends lost 3 bases and 8 bases respectively, with 22 bases between them. The CDR3 has 16 amino acids. The CDR3 region has the DNA TGTGCCAGCAGCTTGGCAGACGGCTTGGTGTTTGTGGGCTACACCTTC. Its translation is CASSLADGLVFVGYTF.

This rearrangement joins TRBV7-2 to TRBJ2-7; D is unresolved. Gene TRBJ2-5 matches the end of the DNA better, so the J call may be wrong. This CDR3 comprises 13 residues. The germline gives CDR1 SGHTA, CDR2 FQGNSA. The CDR3 DNA is TGTGCCAGCAGCTCCACTATCGGTGCGACCCAGTACTTC. Translation gives CASSSTIGATQYF.

This rearrangement joins TRBV6-5 to TRBJ1-1, with a possible D match to TRBD1 (5 bases). The CDR3 extends over 14 amino acids. Trimming pared 2 bases from V and 4 bases from J, leaving 11 bases between. Germline CDR1 and CDR2: MNHEY and SVGAGI. In DNA form, the CDR3 reads TGTGCCAGCAGTTACGCCAGGGTCCCCACTGAAGCTTTCTTT. As protein: CASSYARVPTEAFF.

The rearrangement links TRBV7-9 to TRBJ2-1; D ambiguous. The CDR3 contains 13 residues. Looked up from germline, CDR1 is SEHNR and CDR2 is FQNEAQ (reference sequence). The V and J ends lost 4 bases and 5 bases respectively, with 9 bases between them. Written as DNA, the CDR3 is TGTGCCAGCAGCTGGCTAGACCACAATGAGCAGTTCTTC. Translated, it gives CASSWLDHNEQFF. The entire variable domain, with the rest obtained from reference TRBV7-9 and TRBJ2-1, is as follows: DTGVSQNPRHKITKRGQNVTFRCDPISEHNRLYWYRQTLGQGPEFLTYFQNEAQLEKSRLLSDRFSAERPKGSFSTLEIQRTEQGDSAMYLCASSWLDHNEQFFGPGTRLTVL.

This clonotype has a single count. The CDR3 coding sequence is TGCAGTGCCACCCACCGGGGCAGGGGTGGAGAGACCCAGTACTTC. Translation gives CSATHRGRGGETQYF. The V gene is TRBV20-1, the J gene TRBJ2-5, with D perhaps matching TRBD1 (6 bases). Germline V gives CDR1 DFQATT, CDR2 SNEGSKA (reference sequence). V was shortened by 6 bases and J by 4 bases, with 21 bases between the two germline ends. This CDR3 comprises 15 residues.